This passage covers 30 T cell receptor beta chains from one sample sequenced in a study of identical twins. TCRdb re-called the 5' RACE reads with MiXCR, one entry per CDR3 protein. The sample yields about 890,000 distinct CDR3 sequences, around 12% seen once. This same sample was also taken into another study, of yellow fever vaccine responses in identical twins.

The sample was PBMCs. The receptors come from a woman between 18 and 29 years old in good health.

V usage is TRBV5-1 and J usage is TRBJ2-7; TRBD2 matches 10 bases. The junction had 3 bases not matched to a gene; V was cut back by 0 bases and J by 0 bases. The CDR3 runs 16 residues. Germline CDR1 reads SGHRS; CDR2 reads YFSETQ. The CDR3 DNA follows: TGCGCCAGCAGCTTGGGACTAGCGGGTACCTCCTACGAGCAGTACGTC. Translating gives CASSLGLAGTSYEQYV.

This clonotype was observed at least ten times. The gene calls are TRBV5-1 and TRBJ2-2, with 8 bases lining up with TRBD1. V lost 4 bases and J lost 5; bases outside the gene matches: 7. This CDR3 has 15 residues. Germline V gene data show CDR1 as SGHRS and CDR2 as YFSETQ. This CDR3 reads CASSPGQGATGELFF. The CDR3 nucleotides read TGCGCCAGCAGCCCAGGACAGGGAGCAACCGGGGAGCTGTTTTTT.

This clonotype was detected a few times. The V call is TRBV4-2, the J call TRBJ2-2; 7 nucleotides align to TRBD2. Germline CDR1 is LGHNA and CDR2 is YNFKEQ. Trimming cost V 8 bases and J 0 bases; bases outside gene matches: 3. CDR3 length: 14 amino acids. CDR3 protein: CASGAGANTGELFF. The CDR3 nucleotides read TGTGCCAGCGGGGCGGGGGCGAACACCGGGGAGCTGTTTTTT.

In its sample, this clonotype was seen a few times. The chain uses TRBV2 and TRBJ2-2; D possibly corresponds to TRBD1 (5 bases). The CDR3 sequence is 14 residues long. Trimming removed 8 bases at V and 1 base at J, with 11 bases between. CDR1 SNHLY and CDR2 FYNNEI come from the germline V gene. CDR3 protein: CASLGVMNTGELFF. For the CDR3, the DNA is TGTGCCAGCCTAGGGGTCATGAACACCGGGGAGCTGTTTTTT.

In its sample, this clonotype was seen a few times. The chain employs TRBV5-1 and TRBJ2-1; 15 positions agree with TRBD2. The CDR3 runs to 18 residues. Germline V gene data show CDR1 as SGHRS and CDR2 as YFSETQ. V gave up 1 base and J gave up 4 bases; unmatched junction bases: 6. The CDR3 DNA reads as TGCGCCAGCAGCTTGTCCCTCGGACTAGCGGGGGGGTACAATGAGCAGTTCTTC. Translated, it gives CASSLSLGLAGGYNEQFF.

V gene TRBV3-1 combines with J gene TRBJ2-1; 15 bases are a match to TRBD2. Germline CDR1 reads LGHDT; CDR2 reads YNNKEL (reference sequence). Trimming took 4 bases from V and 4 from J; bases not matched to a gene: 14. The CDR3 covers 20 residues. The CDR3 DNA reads TGTGCCAGCAGCCCCCCCTTGGGGACTAGCGGGAGGTTTAGTTACAATGAGCAGTTCTTC. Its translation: CASSPPLGTSGRFSYNEQFF.

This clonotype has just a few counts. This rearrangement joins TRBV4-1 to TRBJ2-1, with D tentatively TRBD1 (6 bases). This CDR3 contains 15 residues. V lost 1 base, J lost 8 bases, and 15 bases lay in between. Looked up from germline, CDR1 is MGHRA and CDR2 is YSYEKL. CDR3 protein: CASSQVWTAWDEQFF. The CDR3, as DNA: TGCGCCAGCAGCCAAGTTTGGACAGCCTGGGATGAGCAGTTCTTC.

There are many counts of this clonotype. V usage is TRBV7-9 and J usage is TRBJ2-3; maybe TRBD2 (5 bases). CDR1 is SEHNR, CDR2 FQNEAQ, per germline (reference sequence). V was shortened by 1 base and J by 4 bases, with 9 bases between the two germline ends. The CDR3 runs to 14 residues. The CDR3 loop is CASSLVTGSDTQYF. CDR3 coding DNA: TGTGCCAGCAGCTTAGTTACGGGGTCAGATACGCAGTATTTT.

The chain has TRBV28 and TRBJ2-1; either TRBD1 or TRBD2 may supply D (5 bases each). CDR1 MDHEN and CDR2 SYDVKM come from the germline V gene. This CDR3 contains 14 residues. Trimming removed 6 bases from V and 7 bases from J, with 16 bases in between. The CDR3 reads CASRGPGLGNEQFF. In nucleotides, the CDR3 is TGTGCCAGCAGGGGGCCGGGGCTGGGGAATGAGCAGTTCTTC. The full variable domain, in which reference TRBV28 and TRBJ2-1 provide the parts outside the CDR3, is DVKVTQSSRYLVKRTGEKVFLECVQDMDHENMFWYRQDPGLGLRLIYFSYDVKMKEKGDIPEGYSVSREKKERFSLILESASTNQTSMYLCASRGPGLGNEQFFGPGTRLTVL.

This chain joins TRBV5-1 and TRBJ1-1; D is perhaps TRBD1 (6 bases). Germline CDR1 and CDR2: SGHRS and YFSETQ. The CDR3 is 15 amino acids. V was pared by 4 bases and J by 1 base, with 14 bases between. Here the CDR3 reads CASSRLGTPNTEAFF. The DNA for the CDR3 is TGCGCCAGCAGCCGCCTCGGGACACCGAACACTGAAGCTTTCTTT.

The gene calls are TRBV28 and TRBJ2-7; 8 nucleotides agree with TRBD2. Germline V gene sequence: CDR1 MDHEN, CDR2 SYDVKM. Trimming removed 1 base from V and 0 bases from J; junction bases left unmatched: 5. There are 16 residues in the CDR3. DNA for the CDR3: TGTGCCAGCAGTTTATCACTAGCGGTTAACTCCTACGAGCAGTACTTC. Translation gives CASSLSLAVNSYEQYF.

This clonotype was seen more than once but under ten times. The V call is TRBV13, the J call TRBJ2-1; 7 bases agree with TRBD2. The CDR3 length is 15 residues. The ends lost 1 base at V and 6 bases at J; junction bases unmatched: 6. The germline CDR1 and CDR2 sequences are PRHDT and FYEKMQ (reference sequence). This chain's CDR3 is CASSLEGPGGNEQFF. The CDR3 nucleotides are TGTGCCAGCAGCTTAGAAGGTCCGGGGGGCAATGAGCAGTTCTTC.

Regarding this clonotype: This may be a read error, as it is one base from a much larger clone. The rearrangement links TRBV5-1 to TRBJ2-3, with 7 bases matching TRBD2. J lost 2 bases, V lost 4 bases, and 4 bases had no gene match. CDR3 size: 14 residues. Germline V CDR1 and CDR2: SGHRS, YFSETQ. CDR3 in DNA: TGCGCCAGCAGCCCCGGGGGGATCACAGATACGCAGTATTTT. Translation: CASSPGGITDTQYF.

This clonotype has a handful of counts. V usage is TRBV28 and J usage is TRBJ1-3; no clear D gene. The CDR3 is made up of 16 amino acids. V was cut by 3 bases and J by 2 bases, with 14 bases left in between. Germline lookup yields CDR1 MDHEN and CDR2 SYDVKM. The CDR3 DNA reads TGTGCCAGCAGTTTGTCGGGGAGGGTCGCTGGAAACACCATATATTTT. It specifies CASSLSGRVAGNTIYF.

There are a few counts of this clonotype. The CDR3 spells CASSLEGSGSASYEQYF. DNA for the CDR3: TGCGCCAGCAGCCTGGAGGGTAGCGGGAGCGCCTCCTACGAGCAGTACTTC. This rearrangement joins TRBV5-1 to TRBJ2-7; TRBD2 aligns across 9 bases. From germline, CDR1 is SGHRS and CDR2 YFSETQ. Germline trimming cut 4 bases from V and 0 bases from J; bases unmatched to any gene: 11. CDR3 length: 17 amino acids.

Here the CDR3 DNA reads TGTGCCAGCAGCGTAGCGGGGCCGGCTGGCGAGCAGTACTTC. Residues: CASSVAGPAGEQYF. The chain has TRBV9 and TRBJ2-7, with D perhaps being TRBD1 or TRBD2 (5 bases each). Per germline, CDR1 SGDLS and CDR2 YYNGEE. V gave up 0 bases and J gave up 6 bases, with 13 bases separating them. This CDR3 comprises 14 residues.

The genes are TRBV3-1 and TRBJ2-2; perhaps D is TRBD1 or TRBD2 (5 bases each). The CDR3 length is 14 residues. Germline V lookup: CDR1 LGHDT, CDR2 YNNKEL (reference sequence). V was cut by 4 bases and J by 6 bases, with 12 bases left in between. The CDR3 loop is CASSLGTVAGELFF. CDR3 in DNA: TGTGCCAGCAGCCTCGGGACGGTTGCCGGGGAGCTGTTTTTT.

The CDR3 spells CASLTRGKLYEQYF. The DNA for the CDR3 is TGTGCCAGCCTGACGAGAGGCAAACTCTACGAGCAGTACTTC. The chain employs TRBV2 and TRBJ2-7; D call uncertain. This CDR3 region has 14 residues. Germline CDR1 and CDR2: SNHLY and FYNNEI. The V and J ends lost 8 bases and 3 bases respectively, with 17 bases between them.

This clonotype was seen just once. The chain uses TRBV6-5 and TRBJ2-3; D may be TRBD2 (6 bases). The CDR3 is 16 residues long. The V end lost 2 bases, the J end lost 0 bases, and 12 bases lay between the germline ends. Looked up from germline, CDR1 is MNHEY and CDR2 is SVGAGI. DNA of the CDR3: TGTGCCAGCAGTTACGCGGCGGGAACTAGCACAGATACGCAGTATTTT. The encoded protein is CASSYAAGTSTDTQYF.

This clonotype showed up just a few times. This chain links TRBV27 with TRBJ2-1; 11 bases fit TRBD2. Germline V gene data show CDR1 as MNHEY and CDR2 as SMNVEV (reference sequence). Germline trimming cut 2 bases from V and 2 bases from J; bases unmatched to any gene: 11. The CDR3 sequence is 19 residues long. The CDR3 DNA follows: TGTGCCAGCAGTTTAAGAGGGGCTAGCGGGAGGAACACCTACAATGAGCAGTTCTTC. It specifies CASSLRGASGRNTYNEQFF.

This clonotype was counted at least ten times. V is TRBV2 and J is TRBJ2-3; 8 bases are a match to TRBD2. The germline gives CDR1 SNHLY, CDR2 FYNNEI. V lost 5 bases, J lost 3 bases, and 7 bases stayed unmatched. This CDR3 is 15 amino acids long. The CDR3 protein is CASSLKLAETDTQYF. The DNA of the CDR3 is TGTGCCAGCAGTCTAAAACTAGCGGAGACAGATACGCAGTATTTT.

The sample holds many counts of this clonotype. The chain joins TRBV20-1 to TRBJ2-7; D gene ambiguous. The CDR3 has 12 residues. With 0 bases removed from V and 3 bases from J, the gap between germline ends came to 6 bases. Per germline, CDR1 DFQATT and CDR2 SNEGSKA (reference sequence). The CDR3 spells CSARDPSYEQYV. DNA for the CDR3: TGCAGTGCTAGAGATCCTAGCTACGAGCAGTACGTC.

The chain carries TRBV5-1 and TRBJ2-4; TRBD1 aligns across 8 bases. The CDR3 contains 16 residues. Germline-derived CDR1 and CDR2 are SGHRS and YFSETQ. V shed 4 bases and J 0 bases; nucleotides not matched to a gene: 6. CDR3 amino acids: CASSLGTGLAKNIQYF. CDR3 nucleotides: TGCGCCAGCAGCCTCGGGACAGGACTAGCCAAAAACATTCAGTACTTC. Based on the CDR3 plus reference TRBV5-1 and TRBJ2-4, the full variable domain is KAGVTQTPRYLIKTRGQQVTLSCSPISGHRSVSWYQQTPGQGLQFLFEYFSETQRNKGNFPGRFSGRQFSNSRSEMNVSTLELGDSALYLCASSLGTGLAKNIQYFGAGTRLSVL.

The CDR3, as DNA: TGTGCCAGCAGCGTAGTTCAGGGTTGGACAGATACGCAGTATTTT. Encoded protein: CASSVVQGWTDTQYF. The V and J genes are TRBV9 and TRBJ2-3; possible D gene TRBD1, 5 bases. CDR1 and CDR2 (germline): SGDLS, YYNGEE. CDR3 size: 15 residues. V was clipped by 0 bases and J by 3 bases, with 11 bases between them. Looking up the rest from reference TRBV9 and TRBJ2-3 gives the full variable domain: DSGVTQTPKHLITATGQRVTLRCSPRSGDLSVYWYQQSLDQGLQFLIQYYNGEERAKGNILERFSAQQFPDLHSELNLSSLELGDSALYFCASSVVQGWTDTQYFGPGTRLTVL.

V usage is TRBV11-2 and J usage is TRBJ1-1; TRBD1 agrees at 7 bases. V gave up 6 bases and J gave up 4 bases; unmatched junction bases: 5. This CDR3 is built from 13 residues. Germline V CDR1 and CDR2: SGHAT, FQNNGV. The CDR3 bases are TGTGCCAGCAGTAGGGCAGGGGGCACTGAAGCTTTCTTT. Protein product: CASSRAGGTEAFF.

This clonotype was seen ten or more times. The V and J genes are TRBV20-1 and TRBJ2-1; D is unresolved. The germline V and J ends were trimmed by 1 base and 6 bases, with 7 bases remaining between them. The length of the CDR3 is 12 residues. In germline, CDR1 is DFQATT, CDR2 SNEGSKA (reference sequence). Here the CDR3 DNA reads TGCAGTGCTAGAGTTGCGACCAATGAGCAGTTCTTC. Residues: CSARVATNEQFF.

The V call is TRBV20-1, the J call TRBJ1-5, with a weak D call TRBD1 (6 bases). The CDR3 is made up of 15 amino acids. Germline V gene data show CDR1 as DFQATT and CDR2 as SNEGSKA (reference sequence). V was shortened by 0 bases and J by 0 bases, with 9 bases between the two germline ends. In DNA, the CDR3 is TGCAGTGCTAGAGAGGGACACTATAGCAATCAGCCCCAGCATTTT. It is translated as CSAREGHYSNQPQHF.

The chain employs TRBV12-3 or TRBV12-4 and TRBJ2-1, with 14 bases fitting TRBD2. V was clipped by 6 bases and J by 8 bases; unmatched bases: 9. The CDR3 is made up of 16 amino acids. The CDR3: CASRPPGLAGVYEQFF. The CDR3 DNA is TGTGCCAGCAGACCTCCGGGACTAGCGGGAGTGTATGAGCAGTTCTTC.

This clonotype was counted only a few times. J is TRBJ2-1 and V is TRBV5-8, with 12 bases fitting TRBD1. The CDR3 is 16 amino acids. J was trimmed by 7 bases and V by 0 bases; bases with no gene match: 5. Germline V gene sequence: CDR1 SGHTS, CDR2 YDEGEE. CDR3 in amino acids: CASSLAGQGASNEQFF. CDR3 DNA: TGTGCCAGCAGCTTGGCGGGACAGGGGGCGAGTAATGAGCAGTTCTTC.

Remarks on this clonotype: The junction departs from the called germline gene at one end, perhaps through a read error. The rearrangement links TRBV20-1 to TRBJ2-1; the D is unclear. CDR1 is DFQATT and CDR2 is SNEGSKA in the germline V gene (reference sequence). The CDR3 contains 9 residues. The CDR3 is CSASPGRSF. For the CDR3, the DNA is TGCAGTGCTAGCCCAGGAAGGAGCTTC.